The next 26 T cell receptor beta chains were all read from a single sample in a study of cytomegalovirus exposure and HLA in healthy donors. A multiplex PCR was run with 60 Vbeta primers and 13 Jbeta primers. Profiled with immunoSEQ multiplex PCR; TCRdb holds only in-frame clones, not every one. The sample carries about 140,000 clones, around 85% recorded once. The specimen was PBMCs. The receptor source for this set is a female donor in good health and CMV-seronegative.

The chain carries TRBV27 and TRBJ2-1; 9 positions match TRBD1. J lost 5 bases, V lost 5 bases, and 7 bases had no gene match. This CDR3 is built from 15 residues. The V gene's germline CDR1 is MNHEY and CDR2 SMNVEV (reference sequence). CDR3 loop: CASSTPGTGNNEQFF. The CDR3 DNA reads TGTGCCAGCAGTACCCCCGGGACAGGGAACAATGAGCAGTTCTTC.

This chain joins TRBV9 and TRBJ1-5; D not resolved. The CDR3 length is 15 residues. Germline V gene sequence: CDR1 SGDLS, CDR2 YYNGEE. V dropped 0 bases and J dropped 0 bases, with 7 bases sitting between them. CDR3 sequence reads: CASSVDNHSNQPQHF. The CDR3 DNA reads as TGTGCCAGCAGCGTAGACAACCATAGCAATCAGCCCCAGCATTTT.

This clone was seen more than once but under ten times. The rearrangement links TRBV6-5 to TRBJ2-7, with TRBD2 identical over 10 bases. The ends lost 5 bases at V and 6 bases at J; junction bases unmatched: 4. The CDR3 is 13 residues long. The V gene's germline CDR1 is MNHEY and CDR2 SVGAGI. This CDR3 reads CASSPGTSAEQYF. The CDR3 nucleotides are TGTGCCAGCAGTCCCGGGACTAGCGCCGAGCAGTACTTC.

The V gene is TRBV28, the J gene TRBJ2-7; 8 bases are a match to TRBD2. This CDR3 region has 15 residues. Germline CDR1 and CDR2: MDHEN and SYDVKM. With 6 bases clipped from V and 5 bases from J, the junction kept 12 bases outside the gene matches. In DNA form, the CDR3 reads TGTGCCAGCAGCCATCGCACTAGCGGAATGAACGAGCAGTACTTC. It translates to CASSHRTSGMNEQYF.

This chain connects TRBV30 to TRBJ2-1; 8 bases align to TRBD2. CDR1 and CDR2 from the germline V gene are GTSNPN and SVGIG (reference sequence). After removal of 5 bases from V and 7 bases from J, the junction contained 7 bases not matched to a gene. CDR3 size: 13 residues. The CDR3 sequence: CAWGERESNEQFF. The CDR3, as DNA: TGTGCCTGGGGAGAGCGGGAGAGTAATGAGCAGTTCTTC.

V and J are TRBV7-9 and TRBJ1-4; possibly TRBD1 for D (5 bases). CDR1 and CDR2 from the germline V gene are SEHNR and FQNEAQ (reference sequence). Trimming took 5 bases from V and 6 from J, leaving 13 bases between them. This CDR3 contains 14 residues. Here the CDR3 DNA reads TGTGCCAGCAGCCAAACAGGAGGGGATGAAAAACTGTTTTTT. It is translated as CASSQTGGDEKLFF. Supplemented by reference TRBV7-9 and TRBJ1-4, the full variable domain reads DTGVSQNPRHKITKRGQNVTFRCDPISEHNRLYWYRQTLGQGPEFLTYFQNEAQLEKSRLLSDRFSAERPKGSFSTLEIQRTEQGDSAMYLCASSQTGGDEKLFFGSGTQLSVL.

The chain carries TRBV12-5 and TRBJ2-7; the match to TRBD2 covers 7 bases. Germline CDR1 reads LGHNT; CDR2 reads FRNRAP. V shed 0 bases, J shed 5 bases, and the junction held 13 bases outside the gene matches. This CDR3 is 17 amino acids long. The CDR3 coding sequence is TGTGCTAGTGGTTTGGTGGGAGGGACCGCGGGGCGGGACGAGCAGTACTTC. Translated: CASGLVGGTAGRDEQYF.

The sample holds one count of this clone. V and J are TRBV4-1 and TRBJ1-2; D remains ambiguous. The CDR3 extends over 15 amino acids. CDR1 and CDR2 from the germline V gene are MGHRA and YSYEKL. Between the trimmed V and J ends, which lost 0 bases and 4 bases, there was a span of 12 bases. The CDR3: CASSQDRQLLYGYTF. In DNA form, the CDR3 reads TGCGCCAGCAGCCAAGACAGGCAGCTACTCTATGGCTACACCTTC.

The V call is TRBV29-1, the J call TRBJ1-2; D may be TRBD1 (5 bases). This CDR3 comprises 13 residues. V gave up 3 bases and J gave up 1 base, with 9 bases separating them. Germline V gene lookup returns CDR1 SQVTM and CDR2 ANQGSEA. In nucleotides, the CDR3 is TGCAGCGTTGAGCCAGGGTTTAACTATGGCTACACCTTC. Its translation is CSVEPGFNYGYTF.

V gene TRBV30 combines with J gene TRBJ2-2; 7 bases line up with TRBD1. V shed 8 bases and J 7 bases; nucleotides not matched to a gene: 7. This CDR3 is 12 amino acids long. Germline V CDR1 and CDR2: GTSNPN, SVGIG (reference sequence). Written as DNA, the CDR3 is TGTGCCCTCACCAGGGGGTTCGGGGAGCTGTTTTTT. Amino acids: CALTRGFGELFF.

V gene TRBV2 combines with J gene TRBJ1-1; possibly TRBD1 for D (5 bases). The CDR3 sequence is 14 residues long. Germline CDR1 is SNHLY and CDR2 is FYNNEI. Deletions cut 8 bases from V and 1 base from J, with 14 bases between. The chain's CDR3 is CASGSGHPNTEAFF. DNA for the CDR3: TGTGCCAGCGGTAGTGGACACCCGAACACTGAAGCTTTCTTT.

There are many counts of this clone. The chain joins TRBV14 to TRBJ2-7, with D possibly matching TRBD1 (6 bases). This CDR3 comprises 14 residues. V lost 1 base and J lost 3, with 10 bases in between. Germline CDR1 reads SGHDN; CDR2 reads FVKESK. CDR3 nucleotides: TGTGCCAGCAGCCAAGGACTACAGGGCTACGAGCAGTACTTC. Translation gives CASSQGLQGYEQYF.

The chain recombines TRBV19 with TRBJ2-1, with a tentative D call TRBD2 (5 bases). The germline V gene has CDR1 LNHDA and CDR2 SQIVND (reference sequence). V was cut by 6 bases and J by 5 bases, with 11 bases left in between. The CDR3 contains 13 residues. This chain's CDR3 is CASSPIANNEQFF. DNA of the CDR3: TGTGCCAGTAGCCCTATAGCGAACAATGAGCAGTTCTTC.

V and J are TRBV19 and TRBJ2-5; no clear D. The V end lost 5 bases, the J end lost 1 base, and 11 bases lay between the germline ends. This CDR3 comprises 14 residues. CDR1 and CDR2 (germline): LNHDA, SQIVND (reference sequence). The CDR3 protein is CASSEALRQETQYF. The CDR3 DNA sequence: TGTGCCAGTAGTGAGGCCCTCCGCCAAGAGACCCAGTACTTC.

Details on this clone: An end of the junction does not agree with germline; a read error may underlie this. The gene calls are TRBV19 and TRBJ1-2, with 7 bases that match TRBD1. Germline V lookup: CDR1 LNHDA, CDR2 SQIVND (reference sequence). The CDR3 runs to 16 residues. The CDR3 nucleotides read TGTGCCAGTAGTGCCCCCCGACAGGGATTGAACTCTGGCTACACCTTC. Translated: CASSAPRQGLNSGYTF.

The rearrangement joins TRBV28 to TRBJ1-1, with D unclear. CDR3 length: 13 amino acids. Germline V gives CDR1 MDHEN, CDR2 SYDVKM. V gave up 4 bases and J gave up 1 base, with 7 bases separating them. CDR3 loop: CASSYTKNTEAFF. CDR3 nucleotides: TGTGCCAGCAGTTACACCAAGAACACTGAAGCTTTCTTT. Together with reference TRBV28 and TRBJ1-1, the CDR3 gives the full variable domain: DVKVTQSSRYLVKRTGEKVFLECVQDMDHENMFWYRQDPGLGLRLIYFSYDVKMKEKGDIPEGYSVSREKKERFSLILESASTNQTSMYLCASSYTKNTEAFFGQGTRLTVV.

V usage is TRBV10-3 and J usage is TRBJ1-1; perhaps TRBD1 as D (6 bases). V was clipped by 3 bases and J by 1 base, with 9 bases between them. This CDR3 is 14 amino acids long. Germline V gene sequence: CDR1 ENHRY, CDR2 SYGVKD. The CDR3 region is CAISEQGTNTEAFF. For the CDR3, the DNA is TGTGCCATCAGTGAACAGGGAACGAACACTGAAGCTTTCTTT.

The chain uses TRBV29-1 and TRBJ2-4; the D is unclear. CDR3 length equals 12 residues. Germline V gene data show CDR1 as SQVTM and CDR2 as ANQGSEA. V was pared by 1 base and J by 6 bases, with 7 bases between. CDR3 nucleotide sequence: TGCAGCGTTGAAGGTGACTCAAACATTCAGTACTTC. It encodes CSVEGDSNIQYF.

The gene calls are TRBV30 and TRBJ1-2; D unclear. Trimming took off 5 bases at V and 4 bases at J, with 11 bases between the two ends. The CDR3 has 12 amino acids. Germline V gives CDR1 GTSNPN, CDR2 SVGIG (reference sequence). CDR3 nucleotides: TGTGCCTGGGGTCGCGGGTTCTATGGCTACACCTTC. Translating gives CAWGRGFYGYTF.

The chain links TRBV7-9 to TRBJ1-4, with 10 bases identical to TRBD1. Per germline, CDR1 SEHNR and CDR2 FQNEAQ (reference sequence). V lost 5 bases and J lost 5; bases outside the gene matches: 2. The CDR3 spans 14 residues. Here the CDR3 DNA reads TGTGCCAGCAGCGGACAGGGGGAGAATGAAAAACTGTTTTTT. Translated, it gives CASSGQGENEKLFF.

This chain's CDR3 is CASSIIRGTGGINQPQHF. Here the CDR3 DNA reads TGTGCCAGTAGTATAATAAGGGGGACAGGGGGAATCAATCAGCCCCAGCATTTT. The gene calls are TRBV19 and TRBJ1-5; TRBD1 aligns across 11 bases. From germline, CDR1 is LNHDA and CDR2 SQIVND (reference sequence). J lost 3 bases, V lost 2 bases, and 9 bases had no gene match. The CDR3 is made up of 18 amino acids.

The chain employs TRBV28 and TRBJ2-3; 8 positions match TRBD2. Germline V CDR1 and CDR2: MDHEN, SYDVKM. The CDR3 runs to 14 residues. The V gene end was trimmed by 8 bases and the J gene end by 2 bases; junction bases not matched to a gene: 6. The CDR3 region is CASGGRPDTDTQYF. DNA of the CDR3: TGTGCCAGCGGCGGGAGGCCCGACACAGATACGCAGTATTTT.

This clone has a handful of counts. The gene calls are TRBV6-5 and TRBJ2-7; weak D call: TRBD2 (6 bases). V was cut by 0 bases and J by 3 bases, with 15 bases left in between. CDR3 length: 16 residues. Germline V gene sequence: CDR1 MNHEY, CDR2 SVGAGI. The CDR3 is CASSYSRGTLNYEQYF. The CDR3 nucleotides read TGTGCCAGCAGTTACTCGAGAGGGACTCTTAACTACGAGCAGTACTTC.

The chain links TRBV5-4 to TRBJ2-7; 9 nucleotides match TRBD1. CDR1 is SGHNT, CDR2 YYREEE, per germline (reference sequence). J gave up 6 bases and V 3 bases, and 7 bases lay outside the gene matches. This CDR3 has 14 residues. DNA of the CDR3: TGTGCCAGCAGCTACCGGGACAGGGCCACCGAGCAGTACTTC. It codes for CASSYRDRATEQYF.

The J gene is TRBJ2-1, the V gene TRBV18; D is perhaps TRBD2 (6 bases). Germline CDR1 KGHSH, CDR2 LQKENI. The CDR3 has 15 amino acids. Between the trimmed V and J ends, which lost 2 bases and 3 bases, there was a span of 11 bases. The CDR3 reads CASSPRSSGYNEQFF. The DNA of the CDR3 is TGTGCCAGCTCACCAAGGAGTAGCGGCTACAATGAGCAGTTCTTC.

The rearrangement links TRBV29-1 to TRBJ2-1, with 9 bases lining up with TRBD2. The germline V gene has CDR1 SQVTM and CDR2 ANQGSEA. The junction had 15 bases not matched to a gene; V was cut back by 0 bases and J by 9 bases. There are 17 residues in the CDR3. The CDR3 coding sequence is TGCAGCGTTGAAGATCACGAGAGGGGCGGGAGGGCCGGTGAGCAGTTCTTC. Translated, it gives CSVEDHERGGRAGEQFF.